The rows below give T cell receptor beta chains drawn from one sample of a study of blood T cell repertoires in COVID-19. Assay: immunoSEQ multiplex PCR; the TCRdb copy retains only in-frame clones and omits some. Of about 33,000 clones in the sample, more than 80% are singletons; the top ten hold roughly 7%. The sample taken for sequencing was peripheral blood. The receptors come from a human donor in a cohort sampled during active COVID-19. Each CDR3 is given without its conserved first and last residue. Only part of the rows carry a size: once, few, many, or a class if the clone is expanded.

v_call,clone_size,j_call,cdr3_aa
TRBV27,once,TRBJ2-3,ASSSRDTQY
TRBV10-1,-,TRBJ2-1,ASSAGQGAGEQF
TRBV5-3,-,TRBJ1-3,ARSAGPTTIY
TRBV6-5,-,TRBJ1-2,ASRDRQTYYGYT
TRBV6-2/TRBV6-3,-,TRBJ1-2,ASSSGQGLGYT
TRBV10-2,once,TRBJ1-1,ASSPPGNTEAF
TRBV10-3,-,TRBJ1-3,AISERGSGNTIY
TRBV19,-,TRBJ2-7,ASSISGQGTEQY
TRBV4-1,-,TRBJ1-4,ASSLAGGEKLF
TRBV19,once,TRBJ1-1,ASSQTANTEAF
TRBV24-1,-,TRBJ1-2,ATSGGTVSSGYT
TRBV12-3/TRBV12-4,-,TRBJ2-2,ASSLTNTGELF
TRBV11-2,-,TRBJ2-3,ASSLVRSSTQY
TRBV4-1,-,TRBJ2-5,ASSLQGAAETQY
TRBV2,few,TRBJ1-5,ASSDRYGANQPQH
TRBV7-7,few,TRBJ2-2,ASSLVGQGATGELF
TRBV28,-,TRBJ2-3,ASSWTSGFTDTQY
TRBV30,few,TRBJ1-6,AWSVQWGQGDSPLH
TRBV2,-,TRBJ2-7,ASEGQGYEQY
TRBV29-1,-,TRBJ1-1,SVVRIGIGVTEAF
TRBV23-1,-,TRBJ2-5,ASSQWDRGLPETQY
TRBV5-1,-,TRBJ1-2,ASSLAGGIMDYGYT
TRBV9,-,TRBJ2-4,ASSVGRTTIQY
TRBV19,large,TRBJ2-1,ASSIDGTGDNEQF
TRBV18,-,TRBJ1-4,ASGGAENEKLF
TRBV6-2/TRBV6-3,-,TRBJ1-5,ASSSRELGNQPQH
TRBV19,-,TRBJ1-5,ASSSQVGQPQH
TRBV12-5,-,TRBJ2-7,ASGYGQDYEQY
TRBV11-2,-,TRBJ2-2,ASSLDWTGTGELF
TRBV30,-,TRBJ2-2,AWSWAGTNTGELF
TRBV21-1,once,TRBJ1-5,ASSSKPLTDSNQPQH
TRBV2,-,TRBJ1-5,ASSEGGGRGRQPQH
TRBV27,once,TRBJ2-7,ASSLYSTGGRYEQY
TRBV7-9,-,TRBJ1-1,ASSSTEPGTNEAF
TRBV18,-,TRBJ2-3,ASSPLTVTDTQY